This T cell receptor beta chain was captured by sequencing in a study of regulatory T cells in long-lasting Graves disease. The CDR3 totals 17 residues. CDR1 is MNHEY and CDR2 is SMNVEV in the germline V gene (reference sequence). Trimming removed 8 bases from V and 4 bases from J; junction bases left unmatched: 19. Regarding time point: persistent/refractory GD, antithyroid drugs over 5 years with positive TRAb. The TCR library was made from RNA that had been extracted from PBMCs in TRIzol. Sequencing libraries for TCR beta were prepared with iRepertoire HTBI primers and Arm-PCR of CDR3 regions. TCRdb processed the multiplex PCR reads anew with MiXCR; each CDR3 protein has one entry. The sample lists 500,000 to 700,000 distinct CDR3 sequences, 25% to 30% occurring once.

This TCR was recovered from a female donor with Graves disease. V is TRBV27 and J is TRBJ1-2; TRBD1 matches 7 bases. The specimen was peripheral blood mononuclear cells (PBMCs), collected when the disease was refractory, from a patient treated with antithyroid drugs. CDR3 region: CASGTRAGGLRGYGYTF. In DNA, the CDR3 is TGTGCCAGCGGCACACGGGCAGGGGGGTTACGGGGCTATGGCTACACCTTC.